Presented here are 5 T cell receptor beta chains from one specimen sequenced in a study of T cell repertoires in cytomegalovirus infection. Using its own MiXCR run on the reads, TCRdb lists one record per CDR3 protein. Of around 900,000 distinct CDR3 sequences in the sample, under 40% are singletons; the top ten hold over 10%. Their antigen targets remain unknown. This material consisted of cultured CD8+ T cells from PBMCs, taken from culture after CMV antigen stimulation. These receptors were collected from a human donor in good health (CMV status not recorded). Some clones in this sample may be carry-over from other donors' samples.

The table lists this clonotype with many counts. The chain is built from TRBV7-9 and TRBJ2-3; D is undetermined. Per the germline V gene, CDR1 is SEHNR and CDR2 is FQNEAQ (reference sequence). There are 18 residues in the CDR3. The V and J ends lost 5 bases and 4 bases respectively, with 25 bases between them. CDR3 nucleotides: TGTGCCAGCAGCCCGGCTGGTCGTGCATCTTCGGTGGCAGATACGCAGTATTTT. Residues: CASSPAGRASSVADTQYF.

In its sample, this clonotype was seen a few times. CDR3 sequence reads: CASAGQGYEQYF. The CDR3 nucleotides are TGTGCTAGTGCGGGACAGGGCTACGAGCAGTACTTC. The V and J genes are TRBV12-5 and TRBJ2-7; 9 bases are a match to TRBD1. The ends lost 7 bases at V and 3 bases at J; junction bases unmatched: 1. CDR3 length: 12 residues. CDR1 is LGHNT and CDR2 is FRNRAP in the germline V gene.

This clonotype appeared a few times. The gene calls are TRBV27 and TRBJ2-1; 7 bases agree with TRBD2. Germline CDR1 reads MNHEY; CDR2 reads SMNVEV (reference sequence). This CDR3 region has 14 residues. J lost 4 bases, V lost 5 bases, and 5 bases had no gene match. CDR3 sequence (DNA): TGTGCCAGCAGTGACGGGGGGACGTACAATGAGCAGTTCTTC. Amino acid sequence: CASSDGGTYNEQFF.

CDR3 sequence: CASSPRTGISYTEAFF. The CDR3 region has the DNA TGTGCCAGCAGCCCACGGACAGGTATTTCGTACACTGAAGCTTTCTTT. The chain has TRBV5-4 and TRBJ1-1, with 7 positions matching TRBD1. The CDR3 is made up of 16 amino acids. Germline V gives CDR1 SGHNT, CDR2 YYREEE (reference sequence). V trimming: 4 bases; J trimming: 3 bases; junction bases outside the gene matches: 12.

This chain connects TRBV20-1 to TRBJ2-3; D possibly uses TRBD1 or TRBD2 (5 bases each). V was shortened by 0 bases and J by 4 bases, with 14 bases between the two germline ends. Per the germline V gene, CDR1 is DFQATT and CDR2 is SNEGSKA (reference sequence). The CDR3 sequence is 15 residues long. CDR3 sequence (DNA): TGCAGTGCTAGAGATCAAGAGGGGCCACCAGATACGCAGTATTTT. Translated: CSARDQEGPPDTQYF.